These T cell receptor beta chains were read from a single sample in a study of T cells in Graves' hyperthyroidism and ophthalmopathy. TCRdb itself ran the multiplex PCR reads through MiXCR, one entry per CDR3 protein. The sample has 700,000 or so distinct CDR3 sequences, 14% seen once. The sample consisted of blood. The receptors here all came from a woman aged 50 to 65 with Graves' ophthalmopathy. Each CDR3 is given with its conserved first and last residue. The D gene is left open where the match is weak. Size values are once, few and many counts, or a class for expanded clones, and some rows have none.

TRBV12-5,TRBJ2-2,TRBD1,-,TGTGCTAGTGGTCTCAGACAGGGTGGGACAGGGGAGCTGTTTTTT,CASGLRQGGTGELFF
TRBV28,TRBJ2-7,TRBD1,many,TGTGCCAGCAGTCCCCGGGGTAGGGACAGGGAATCCTACGAGCAGTACTTC,CASSPRGRDRESYEQYF
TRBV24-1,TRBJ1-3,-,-,TGTGCCACCAGTGGAAGGGCTGGAAACACCATATATTTT,CATSGRAGNTIYF
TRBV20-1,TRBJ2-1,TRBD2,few,TGCAGTGCCACACGCGGGGGATCGGCACCGAATGAGCAGTTCTTC,CSATRGGSAPNEQFF
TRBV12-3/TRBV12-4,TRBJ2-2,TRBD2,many,TGTGCCAGCACCCCCCGCGCGGGAGTTGTGACCGGGGAGCTGTTTTTT,CASTPRAGVVTGELFF
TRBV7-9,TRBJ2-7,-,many,TGTGCCAGCAGCTGGCGTACAGGTCCCTACGAGCAGTACTTC,CASSWRTGPYEQYF
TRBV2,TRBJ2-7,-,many,TGTGCCAGCAATGGCTACGAGCAGTACTTC,CASNGYEQYF
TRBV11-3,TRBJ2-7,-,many,TGTGCCAGCAGCAACCTTCTAGGGGTGGCCTACGAGCAGTACTTC,CASSNLLGVAYEQYF
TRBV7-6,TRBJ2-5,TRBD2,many,TGTGCCAGCAGCTCTAGGGGACTAGCGGGAGCGGAGACCCAGTACTTC,CASSSRGLAGAETQYF
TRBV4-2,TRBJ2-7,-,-,TGTGCCAGCAGCCTACTCCGGGACCCACGGACCCACGAGCAGTGCTTC,CASSLLRDPRTHEQCF
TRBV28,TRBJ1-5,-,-,TGTGCCAGCTTCTCGGCGAGCAATCAGCCCCAGCATTTT,CASFSASNQPQHF
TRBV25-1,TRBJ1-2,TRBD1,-,TGTGCCAGCATGACCAGGACAGGGCGCGGCTACACCTTC,CASMTRTGRGYTF
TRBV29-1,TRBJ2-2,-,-,TGCAGCGTTGAAGATACTGGGCAGGGACCGAACACCGGGGAGCTGTTTTTT,CSVEDTGQGPNTGELFF
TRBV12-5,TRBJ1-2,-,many,TGTGCTATCACTAATAGTTCCGGCTACACCTTC,CAITNSSGYTF
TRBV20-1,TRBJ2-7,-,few,TGCAGTGCTAGCGCCCCCCCGAGACTCCCCTCGGGGAACGAGCAGTACTTC,CSASAPPRLPSGNEQYF
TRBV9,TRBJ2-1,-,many,TGTGCCAGCACCCGGGGCGGGACTCCCAATGAGCAGTTCTTC,CASTRGGTPNEQFF
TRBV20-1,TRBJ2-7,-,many,TGCAGTGCTAGGGGGGCTGTCTCCTACGAGCAGTACTTC,CSARGAVSYEQYF
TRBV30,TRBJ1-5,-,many,TGTGCCTGGAGTAAGCAGAGAAATCAGCCCCAGCATTTT,CAWSKQRNQPQHF
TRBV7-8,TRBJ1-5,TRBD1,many,TGTGCCAGCAGCCAGGGGACAGCCCTTTATAGCAATCAGCCCCAGCATTTT,CASSQGTALYSNQPQHF
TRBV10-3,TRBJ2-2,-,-,TGTGCCATCAGGATAGACGGTCCTCTCGCGAACACCGGGGAGCTGTTTTTT,CAIRIDGPLANTGELFF
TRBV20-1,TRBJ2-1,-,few,TGCAGTGCTAGTGTTCACAATGAGCAGTTCTTC,CSASVHNEQFF
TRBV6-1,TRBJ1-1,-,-,TGTGCCAGCAGAACAAGCGGCCGCATGAACACTGAAGCTTTCTTT,CASRTSGRMNTEAFF
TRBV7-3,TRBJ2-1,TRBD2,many,TGTGCCAGCAGCTTTATGAATAGCGGGGAGCAGTTCTTC,CASSFMNSGEQFF
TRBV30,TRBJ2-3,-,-,TGTGCCTGGAGCCCAACAAGACTTAGCACAGATACGCAGTATTTT,CAWSPTRLSTDTQYF
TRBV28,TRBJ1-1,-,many,TGTGCCAGCAGTTTATGGGGGGGCGATTATCCAGAAGCTTTCTTT,CASSLWGGDYPEAFF
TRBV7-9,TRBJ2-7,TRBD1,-,TGTGCCAGCAGCTTACCTTTTTTGTCCCCGGGACAGGGGGCATACGAGCAGTACTTC,CASSLPFLSPGQGAYEQYF
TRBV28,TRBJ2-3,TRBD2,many,TGTGCCAGCAGTTTGCTAGCGGGAGGAGTAGATACGCAGTATTTT,CASSLLAGGVDTQYF
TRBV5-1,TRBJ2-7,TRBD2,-,TGCGCCAGCAGCTCAGCCACGGGAGGGACCTACGAGCAGTACTTC,CASSSATGGTYEQYF
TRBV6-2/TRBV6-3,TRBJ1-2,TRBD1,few,TGTGCCAGCAGTTACCACCCCCAGCGAGGGGGCCACTATGGCTACACCTTC,CASSYHPQRGGHYGYTF
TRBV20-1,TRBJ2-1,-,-,TGCAGTGCCCTGATTAGACTGAATGAGCAGTTCTTC,CSALIRLNEQFF
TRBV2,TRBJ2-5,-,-,TGTGCCAGCCCCGCTCGGGGAAGCGGAGAGACCCAGTACTTC,CASPARGSGETQYF
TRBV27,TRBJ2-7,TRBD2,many,TGTGCCAGCCACCGGAGGGGGGCGGGAGGGGGTGAGCAGTACTTC,CASHRRGAGGGEQYF
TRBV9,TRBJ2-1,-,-,TGTGCCAGCAGCCCTACAGGGTATGAGCAGTTCTTC,CASSPTGYEQFF
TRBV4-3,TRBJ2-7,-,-,TGCGCCAGCAGCAGCAACAGGGTCGAAGAGCAGTACTTC,CASSSNRVEEQYF
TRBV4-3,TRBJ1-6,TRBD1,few,TGCGCCAGCAGCCACGGATTACAGGGGATGGATAATTCACCCCTCCACTTT,CASSHGLQGMDNSPLHF
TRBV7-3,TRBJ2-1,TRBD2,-,TGTGCCAGCAGCGAAACCGGGACTAGCGGGGGGCGGGGTGAGCAGTTCTTC,CASSETGTSGGRGEQFF
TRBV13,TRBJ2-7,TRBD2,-,TGTGCCAGCAGTTACTCGGCGGGAGGTGCCGAGCAGTACTTC,CASSYSAGGAEQYF
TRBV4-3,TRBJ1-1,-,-,TGCGCCAGCAGCCAAGATCGGGAAGCTTTCTTT,CASSQDREAFF
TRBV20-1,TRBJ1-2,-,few,TGCAGTGCTAGAGATGGCAACAACTATGGCTACACCTTC,CSARDGNNYGYTF
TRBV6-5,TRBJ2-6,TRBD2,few,TGTGCCAGCAGTTACACGTCAGGGAGGGTCTCTGGGGCCAACGTCCTGACTTTC,CASSYTSGRVSGANVLTF
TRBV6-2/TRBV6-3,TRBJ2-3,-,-,TGTGCCAGCAGTTACTCGATTGACCAGGGCACAGATACGCAGTATTTT,CASSYSIDQGTDTQYF
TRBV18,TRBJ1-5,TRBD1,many,TGTGCCAGCTCACGAGAAGGGACAGCAAATCAGCCCCAGCATTTT,CASSREGTANQPQHF
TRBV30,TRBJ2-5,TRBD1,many,TGTGCCTGGACTAAAACCCCAACAGGGGTTGAGACCCAGTACTTC,CAWTKTPTGVETQYF
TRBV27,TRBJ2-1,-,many,TGTGCCAGCACGTCGGGACGGACTCTCAATGAGCAGTTCTTC,CASTSGRTLNEQFF
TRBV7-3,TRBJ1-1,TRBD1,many,TGTGCCAGCAGCGCTACAGGGGGCGCGTACACTGAAGCTTTCTTT,CASSATGGAYTEAFF
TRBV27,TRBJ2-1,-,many,TGTGCCAGCAGTCAGGACCCCTTCGTCATAGTGGAGCAGTTCTTC,CASSQDPFVIVEQFF